This T cell receptor (beta chain) was obtained from a study of T cell repertoires in cytomegalovirus infection. About the research overall: Indicated by public TCR beta signatures were CMV infection and matching HLA type. The study's findings and limits: Pooled public TCR beta family frequency picked out CMV carriers with the relevant HLA. HLA-C-restricted, CMV-specific TCR beta clonotypes were dominant ex vivo.

Via MiXCR, TCRdb re-called the reads, giving one row per CDR3 protein. The profile shows 20,000 to 25,000 distinct CDR3 sequences, about 40% of them singletons. As concerns this clonotype: The target antigen is unknown.

Trimming shortened V by 0 bases and J by 0 bases, and 12 bases separated the two germline ends. CDR3 length: 16 amino acids. Germline V gene sequence: CDR1 MNHNY, CDR2 SVGAGI (reference sequence). The source was CD8+ T cells from cultured PBMCs, collected from culture after CMV antigen stimulation. The TCR sequence derives from a human donor in good health (CMV status not recorded). Some clones in this sample may be carry-over from other donors' samples. The chain joins TRBV6-6 to TRBJ2-7; D possibly corresponds to TRBD1 (5 bases). The CDR3 DNA sequence: TGTGCCAGCAGTTACTCTGGGGCTTCTAGCTCCTACGAGCAGTACTTC. Translation: CASSYSGASSSYEQYF.